This T cell receptor beta chain was recovered during a study of CD8+CD57+ T cells in acquired aplastic anemia. CD8+CD57+ cell expansion, shown by flow cytometry, had occurred in the patients selected for sequencing. Among the patients, all had severe acquired aplastic anemia. To note about this clonotype: Its cognate antigen is unknown.

Points from the study as a whole: CD8+ Simpson's diversity did not differ significantly between patients and controls.

CDR3 length: 14 residues. V shed 5 bases, J shed 5 bases, and the junction held 7 bases outside the gene matches. The V gene's germline CDR1 is SGHRS and CDR2 YFSETQ. Genomic DNA served as template for TCR beta VDJ and CDR3 profiling. TCRdb ran MiXCR on the reads and lists one entry per CDR3 protein. The table shows under 200,000 distinct CDR3 sequences, with 70% to 75% occurring only once. The V gene is TRBV5-1, the J gene TRBJ2-5; TRBD1 aligns across 9 bases. This clonotype was obtained from a human donor with aplastic anemia. Sequencing was performed on sorted CD4+, CD8+, or CD8+CD57+ T cells (not recorded which) from PBMCs. The CDR3 sequence is CASSEDRGFETQYF. CDR3 DNA sequence: TGCGCCAGCAGTGAAGACAGGGGGTTCGAGACCCAGTACTTC. Complete variable domain (other parts from reference TRBV5-1 and TRBJ2-5): KAGVTQTPRYLIKTRGQQVTLSCSPISGHRSVSWYQQTPGQGLQFLFEYFSETQRNKGNFPGRFSGRQFSNSRSEMNVSTLELGDSALYLCASSEDRGFETQYFGPGTRLLVL.